This TCR beta chain was identified during a study of regulatory T cells in long-lasting Graves disease. Study background: Patients with persistent Graves' disease had over 5 years of antithyroid drugs and persistent TSH receptor antibodies.

Arm-PCR of CDR3 regions and iRepertoire HTBI primers were the basis on which TCR beta libraries were built. TCRdb analysed the multiplex PCR reads with MiXCR anew, one entry per CDR3 protein. The repertoire has a few hundred thousand distinct CDR3 sequences, 20% to 25% of them found once; the top ten carry 7% to 9%. J gave up 6 bases and V 2 bases, and 5 bases lay outside the gene matches. The CDR3 covers 14 residues. From germline, CDR1 is MNHEY and CDR2 SVGEGT. Time point defined: persistent/refractory GD, antithyroid drugs over 5 years with positive TRAb. Construction of the TCR library relied on RNA isolated from PBMCs. Patients came from an endocrinology department in Xi'an, China. Concerning this clonotype itself: Antigen specificity is unknown.

Overall study findings and caveats: With persistent disease, TRBV28, TRBJ1-2 and TRBJ2-5 were the favored segments. In persistent patients, shared public clonotypes (under 3,000) outnumbered those in new patients (roughly 870).

The source of this sequence is a female donor with Graves disease. J is TRBJ1-2 and V is TRBV6-2 or TRBV6-3; 8 positions agree with TRBD1. The starting material was peripheral blood mononuclear cells (PBMCs), obtained when the disease was refractory, from a patient treated with antithyroid drugs. This CDR3 is CASSYKQGANGYTF. CDR3 bases: TGTGCCAGCAGTTACAAGCAGGGGGCGAATGGCTACACCTTC.